One and the same sample provided the 18 T cell receptor beta chains below, sequenced in a study of T cells in Graves' hyperthyroidism and ophthalmopathy. RNA transcripts were the template for amplifying TCR beta CDR3 regions. A set of HTBI primers served as the primers for a first-round RT-PCR of the TCR CDR3. TCRdb re-called the multiplex PCR reads with MiXCR, one entry per CDR3 protein. Of about 610,000 distinct CDR3 sequences listed, 46% are singletons. Sequencing input: peripheral blood or thyroid tissue (not recorded which). Receptors originate from a woman under 30 with Graves' hyperthyroidism.

This clonotype was seen at least ten times. The chain links TRBV7-2 to TRBJ2-6; TRBD2 aligns across 7 bases. Germline V lookup: CDR1 SGHTA, CDR2 FQGNSA. CDR3 size: 17 residues. V was clipped by 1 base and J by 2 bases; unmatched bases: 5. The CDR3 bases are TGTGCCAGCAGCTTAGTGCGGGGGATCACTGGGGCCAACGTCCTGACTTTC. It is translated as CASSLVRGITGANVLTF.

The CDR3 nucleotides read TGCGCCAGCAGTGAGGTAGTGGGAGGGTTGTCCTACGAGCAGTACTTC. This encodes CASSEVVGGLSYEQYF. The chain has TRBV10-1 and TRBJ2-7; TRBD2 agrees at 7 bases. The CDR3 covers 16 residues. Germline CDR1 reads WNHNN; CDR2 reads SYGVQD (reference sequence). J was trimmed by 1 base and V by 2 bases; bases with no gene match: 8.

This clonotype was detected ten times or more. This chain uses TRBV12-3 or TRBV12-4 with TRBJ2-7; TRBD1 matches at 8 bases. This CDR3 is 16 amino acids long. V shed 3 bases, J shed 0 bases, and the junction held 7 bases outside the gene matches. In DNA, the CDR3 is TGTGCCAGCAGTTTGTTACAGGGGGTCGCCTCCTACGAGCAGTACTTC. Amino acid sequence: CASSLLQGVASYEQYF.

This clonotype was counted many times. The CDR3 nucleotides read TGTGCCAGCTCACCATTAGGGCAGTTTGGCTACACCTTC. It yields the protein CASSPLGQFGYTF. The chain carries TRBV18 and TRBJ1-2; D remains ambiguous. Looked up from germline, CDR1 is KGHSH and CDR2 is LQKENI. This CDR3 has 13 residues. V dropped 2 bases and J dropped 7 bases, with 11 bases sitting between them. Supplemented by reference TRBV18 and TRBJ1-2, the full variable domain reads NAGVMQNPRHLVRRRGQEARLRCSPMKGHSHVYWYRQLPEEGLKFMVYLQKENIIDESGMPKERFSAEFPKEGPSILRIQQVVRGDSAAYFCASSPLGQFGYTFGSGTRLTVV.

The chain has TRBV2 and TRBJ1-4; tentatively, D is TRBD1 (6 bases). The V end was cut by 5 bases, the J end by 7 bases, with 14 bases between. Germline-derived CDR1 and CDR2 are SNHLY and FYNNEI. The CDR3 length is 14 residues. This CDR3 reads CASSPEGRGEKLFF. The DNA of the CDR3 is TGTGCCAGCAGTCCTGAGGGCAGGGGTGAAAAACTGTTTTTT.

The V call is TRBV4-1, the J call TRBJ2-3; 7 positions agree with TRBD1. V shed 0 bases, J shed 2 bases, and the junction held 5 bases outside the gene matches. This CDR3 has 16 residues. Germline CDR1 reads MGHRA; CDR2 reads YSYEKL. The DNA of the CDR3 is TGCGCCAGCAGCCAAGATGACAGGGACCACACAGATACGCAGTATTTT. Its translation is CASSQDDRDHTDTQYF.

CDR3 sequence (DNA): TGCGCCAGCAGTGCCGACGGCGACTACGAGCAGTACTTC. Encoded protein: CASSADGDYEQYF. V is TRBV5-1 and J is TRBJ2-7; D unclear. This CDR3 has 13 residues. The V gene lost 5 bases and the J gene lost 3 bases, with 12 bases spanning the gap. Germline values: CDR1 SGHRS, CDR2 YFSETQ.

This chain uses TRBV24-1 with TRBJ1-2; the D is unclear. CDR1 and CDR2 from the germline V gene are KGHDR and SFDVKD. The CDR3 has 13 residues. V shed 5 bases and J shed 8 bases, with 14 bases lying between them. The CDR3 DNA reads TGTGCCACCAGTGCTTGGGGATTCGGCGGCTACACCTTC. The encoded protein is CATSAWGFGGYTF.

The chain recombines TRBV15 with TRBJ1-5; 8 nucleotides agree with TRBD1. The CDR3 has 15 amino acids. V was pared by 4 bases and J by 7 bases, with 9 bases of the junction left unmatched. The germline V gene encodes CDR1 LNHNV and CDR2 YYDKDF (reference sequence). DNA for the CDR3: TGTGCCACCAGCAAAACAGGGGGATACGAGCAGCCCCAGCATTTT. This encodes CATSKTGGYEQPQHF.

This clonotype was observed at least ten times. This chain connects TRBV2 to TRBJ2-5; 11 bases line up with TRBD1. Germline CDR1 is SNHLY and CDR2 is FYNNEI. V lost 6 bases and J lost 5; bases outside the gene matches: 8. The CDR3 runs 15 residues. As DNA, the CDR3 is TGTGCCAGCAGAGGACAGGGGGCGCGATGGGAGACCCAGTACTTC. It specifies CASRGQGARWETQYF.

About this clonotype itself: A much larger clone sits a single nucleotide away, making a read error possible. The chain couples TRBV2 to TRBJ2-7; tentative D call: TRBD2 (6 bases). CDR3 length: 14 residues. Trimming cost V 8 bases and J 5 bases, with 19 bases left between them. Germline CDR1 is SNHLY and CDR2 is FYNNEI. The CDR3 nucleotides are TGTGCCAGCCATGGCCCGGGACTCCTCGACGAGCAGTACTTC. Translation: CASHGPGLLDEQYF. The full variable domain, rest sourced from reference TRBV2 and TRBJ2-7, is EPEVTQTPSHQVTQMGQEVILRCVPISNHLYFYWYRQILGQKVEFLVSFYNNEISEKSEIFDDQFSVERPDGSNFTLKIRSTKLEDSAMYFCASHGPGLLDEQYFGPGTRLTVT.

The chain has TRBV9 and TRBJ2-3; D is ambiguous. The CDR3 runs 15 residues. Germline V gene sequence: CDR1 SGDLS, CDR2 YYNGEE. V gave up 0 bases and J gave up 1 base, with 9 bases separating them. The CDR3 here is CASSVEGVGTDTQYF. The DNA of the CDR3 is TGTGCCAGCAGCGTAGAGGGTGTTGGCACAGATACGCAGTATTTT. Supplemented by reference TRBV9 and TRBJ2-3, the full variable domain reads DSGVTQTPKHLITATGQRVTLRCSPRSGDLSVYWYQQSLDQGLQFLIQYYNGEERAKGNILERFSAQQFPDLHSELNLSSLELGDSALYFCASSVEGVGTDTQYFGPGTRLTVL.

The chain is built from TRBV9 and TRBJ2-5, with D tentatively TRBD1 or TRBD2 (5 bases each). CDR3 length: 14 residues. V gave up 4 bases and J gave up 3 bases, with 13 bases separating them. The germline V gene has CDR1 SGDLS and CDR2 YYNGEE. The CDR3: CASSHSQGEETQYF. The DNA for the CDR3 is TGTGCCAGCAGCCATTCTCAGGGAGAAGAGACCCAGTACTTC. Full variable domain (rest looked up from reference TRBV9 and TRBJ2-5): DSGVTQTPKHLITATGQRVTLRCSPRSGDLSVYWYQQSLDQGLQFLIQYYNGEERAKGNILERFSAQQFPDLHSELNLSSLELGDSALYFCASSHSQGEETQYFGPGTRLLVL.

The chain uses TRBV7-9 and TRBJ2-7; 7 nucleotides align to TRBD2. V lost 6 bases, J lost 2 bases, and 7 bases stayed unmatched. From germline, CDR1 is SEHNR and CDR2 FQNEAQ (reference sequence). CDR3 size: 14 residues. The CDR3 DNA sequence: TGTGCCAGCAGACCTAGCGGTTCCGCCTACGAGCAGTACTTC. Residues: CASRPSGSAYEQYF. The entire variable domain, with the rest obtained from reference TRBV7-9 and TRBJ2-7, is as follows: DTGVSQNPRHKITKRGQNVTFRCDPISEHNRLYWYRQTLGQGPEFLTYFQNEAQLEKSRLLSDRFSAERPKGSFSTLEIQRTEQGDSAMYLCASRPSGSAYEQYFGPGTRLTVT.

Only a few counts were recorded for this clonotype. The V and J genes are TRBV29-1 and TRBJ2-7, with a possible D match to TRBD1 (6 bases). The length of the CDR3 is 15 residues. With 0 bases removed from V and 2 bases from J, the gap between germline ends came to 14 bases. CDR1 and CDR2 (germline): SQVTM, ANQGSEA. CDR3 nucleotide sequence: TGCAGCGTTGAAGATCTGAGAAGGGGGACCTACGAGCAGTACTTC. Protein sequence: CSVEDLRRGTYEQYF.

The chain couples TRBV20-1 to TRBJ1-1; no clear D. Germline assignment: CDR1 DFQATT and CDR2 SNEGSKA (reference sequence). The V and J ends lost 0 bases and 0 bases respectively, with 14 bases between them. This CDR3 is 16 amino acids long. The CDR3 loop reads CSARDGREDLNTEAFF. The CDR3 nucleotides read TGCAGTGCTAGAGACGGGAGAGAGGACCTGAACACTGAAGCTTTCTTT.

CDR3 sequence reads: CSAGEGFEQYF. The CDR3 DNA is TGCAGTGCTGGGGAGGGCTTCGAGCAGTACTTC. The chain combines TRBV20-1 with TRBJ2-7, with 7 bases identical to TRBD2. CDR1 DFQATT and CDR2 SNEGSKA come from the germline V gene (reference sequence). The V segment lost 5 bases and the J segment 6 bases; nucleotides outside the gene matches: 4. This CDR3 has 11 amino acids.

This clonotype was counted ten times or more. The chain joins TRBV5-8 to TRBJ1-4; the D is unclear. The CDR3 is 15 residues long. Germline CDR1 SGHTS, CDR2 YDEGEE. With 3 bases removed from V and 4 bases from J, the gap between germline ends came to 13 bases. The CDR3 nucleotides read TGTGCCAGCAGCTCCAGTCAGGACCTTAATGAAAAACTGTTTTTT. Amino acids: CASSSSQDLNEKLFF.